This T cell receptor beta chain emerged from a study of T cell repertoires in cytomegalovirus infection. Turning to the study itself: Matching HLA type and CMV infection were both indicated by public TCR beta signatures.

The CDR3 contains 12 residues. Trimming cost V 0 bases and J 7 bases, with 4 bases left between them. Germline V gives CDR1 LGHNA, CDR2 YSLEER. In TCRdb, the reads were re-called with MiXCR into one record per CDR3 protein. The sample lists 310,000 or so distinct CDR3 sequences; about a sixth were seen once. V is TRBV4-3 and J is TRBJ2-1; D not resolved. The sample consisted of PBMCs. This receptor was identified in a human donor in good health (CMV status not recorded). Some clones in this sample may be carry-over from other donors' samples. CDR3 sequence (DNA): TGCGCCAGCAGCCAAGATTGGAATGAGCAGTTCTTC. It translates to CASSQDWNEQFF.